This record concerns one T cell receptor (beta chain) sequence. The sample is drawn from a study of control samples from healthy donors and cancer patients. In germline, CDR1 is LNHDA, CDR2 SQIVND (reference sequence). Between the trimmed V and J ends, which lost 3 bases and 0 bases, there was a span of 9 bases. The CDR3 spans 15 residues. TCRdb's copy holds only in-frame clones and misses some; the assay was immunoSEQ multiplex PCR. Of some 120,000 clones in the sample, more than 85% were seen once. The clonotype was recovered from a man aged 25 to 40 in good health. The rearrangement joins TRBV19 to TRBJ1-5, with a tentative D call TRBD1 (5 bases). Sequencing was performed on blood. The CDR3 DNA sequence: TGTGCCAGTAGTATCCCAGGGTATAGCAATCAGCCCCAGCATTTT. This gives the protein CASSIPGYSNQPQHF.